This is a list of T cell receptor beta chains from one sample in a study of PD-1 blockade in mismatch repair-deficient tumors. Some clones are missing from TCRdb's copy, which holds only in-frame ones; the method was immunoSEQ multiplex PCR. The sample records about 63,000 clones, about 91% being singletons. Sample: peripheral blood, taken 52 weeks after starting pembrolizumab. The receptors derive from an adult with mismatch repair-deficient cancer. CDR3s include the opening cysteine and the closing phenylalanine or tryptophan.

>TRBV4-3
CASSQMGAYEQYF
>TRBV27
CASSLSIARTDTQYF
>TRBV30
CAWRQGTYEQYF
>TRBV7-9
CASSSPGQGAYEQYF
>TRBV12-5
CASGFMAGVRTGELFF
>TRBV4-3
CASSQERGQGLEQYF
>TRBV4-2
CASSRIQGWGNEQFF
>TRBV11-2
CASSHAGTSPDNGYEQYF
>TRBV9
CASSLSGSGHNEQFF
>TRBV11-2
CASSLVGEPSYEQYF
>TRBV6-5
CASSYLGLAGVGEQYF
>TRBV19
CASKGDFAYEQYF
>TRBV19
CASSRQGNGYTF
>TRBV30
CAWSGLAGGGTGELFF
>TRBV10-3
CASSSGIAQETQYF
>TRBV5-1
CASNPGSGEQYF
>TRBV11-2
CASSLEFGGLAGGSFYEQYF
>TRBV10-3
CAIIENRGAQYF
>TRBV6-5
CASSPLAGKNIQYF
>TRBV5-4
CASSLGALRLAGGSTDTQYF
>TRBV5-4
CASSSLAGGGETQYF
>TRBV29-1
CSVVIRDRVSYGYTF
>TRBV7-9
CASSLGLSTDTQYF
>TRBV12-5
CASGSRTSGRSGEQYF
>TRBV4-1
CASSQTGGETQYF
>TRBV6-5
CASSYGTTSGYEQYF
>TRBV27
CASSLGGNEQFF
>TRBV28
CASMLLEDPNEKLFF
>TRBV27
CASSFATGDTDTQYF
>TRBV4-1
CASSQEDQHTEAFF
>TRBV4-1
CASSQGQSSGANVLTF
>TRBV6-5
CASSYSNGDIQYF
>TRBV6-6
CASSYPNQETQYF
>TRBV5-1
CASSPSGASGNTIYF
>TRBV4-1
CASSQTPGGVGLGEQYF
>TRBV4-1
CASSPGQGATHEQYF
>TRBV27
CASSLSSGTYNEQFF
>TRBV7-9
CASSATPGSNEQFF
>TRBV11-2
CASSRLATGELFF
>TRBV27
CASRSGTRVLDEQFF
>TRBV7-2
CASRTGQGSAPSYEQYF
>TRBV28
CASSLIGLAGGPNYEQYF
>TRBV7-9
CASSLEAEGYQETQYF
>TRBV7-2
CASSFSFGTAGVGTNTQYF
>TRBV7-8
CASSLWTGGVYEQYF
>TRBV5-6
CASSWGQGDYEQYF
>TRBV6-6
CASSYGRPSGKNIQYF
>TRBV7-9
CASSLLAGRGLSGYTF
>TRBV11-1
CASSPSAGSSYNEQFF
>TRBV7-8
CASSSSRYEQYF
>TRBV6-6
CASFPHGYGYTF
>TRBV29-1
CSVAWDEQYF
>TRBV5-1
CASSFPSQETQYF
>TRBV9
CASSEEVAGGPETQYF
>TRBV29-1
CSVEEPDGLQETQYF